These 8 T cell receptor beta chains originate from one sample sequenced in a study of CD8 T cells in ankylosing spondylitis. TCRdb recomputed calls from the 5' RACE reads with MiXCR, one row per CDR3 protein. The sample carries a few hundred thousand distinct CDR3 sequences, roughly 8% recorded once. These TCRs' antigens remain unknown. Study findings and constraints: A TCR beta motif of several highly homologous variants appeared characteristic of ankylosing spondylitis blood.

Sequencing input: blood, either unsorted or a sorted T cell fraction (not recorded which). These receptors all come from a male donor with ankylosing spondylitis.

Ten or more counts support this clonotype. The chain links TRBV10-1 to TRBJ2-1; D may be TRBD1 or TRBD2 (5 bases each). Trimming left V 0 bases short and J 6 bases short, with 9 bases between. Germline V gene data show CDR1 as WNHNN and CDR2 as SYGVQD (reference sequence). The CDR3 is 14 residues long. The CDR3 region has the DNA TGCGCCAGCAGTGAGTCGCAGGGACCCAATGAGCAGTTCTTC. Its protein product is CASSESQGPNEQFF.

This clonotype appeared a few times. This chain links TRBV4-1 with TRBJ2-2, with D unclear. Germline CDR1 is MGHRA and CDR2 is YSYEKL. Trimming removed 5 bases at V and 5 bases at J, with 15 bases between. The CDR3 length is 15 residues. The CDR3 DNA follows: TGCGCCAGCAGCGCAGTGGAATTAATTACCGGGGAGCTGTTTTTT. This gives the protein CASSAVELITGELFF.

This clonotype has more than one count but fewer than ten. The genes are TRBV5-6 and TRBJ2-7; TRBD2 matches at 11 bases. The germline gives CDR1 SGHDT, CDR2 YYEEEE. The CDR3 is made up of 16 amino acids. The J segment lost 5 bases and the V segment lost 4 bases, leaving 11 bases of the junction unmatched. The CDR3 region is CASSPHLAGGVNEQYF. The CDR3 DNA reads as TGTGCCAGCAGCCCTCACCTAGCGGGAGGAGTAAACGAGCAGTACTTC.

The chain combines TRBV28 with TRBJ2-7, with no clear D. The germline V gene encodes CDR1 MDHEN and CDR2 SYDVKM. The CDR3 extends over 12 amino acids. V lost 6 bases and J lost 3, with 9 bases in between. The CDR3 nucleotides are TGTGCCAGCAGCCTGCGACGCTACGAGCAGTACTTC. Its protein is CASSLRRYEQYF.

As DNA, the CDR3 is TGTGCCAGCAGCTTAGACGGTCGGAGGGCTAATGAGCAGTTCTTC. It yields the protein CASSLDGRRANEQFF. The chain carries TRBV7-3 and TRBJ2-1; a possible D gene is TRBD2 (6 bases). V was clipped by 2 bases and J by 7 bases, with 15 bases between them. Germline values: CDR1 SGHTA, CDR2 FQGTGA. CDR3 length equals 15 residues.

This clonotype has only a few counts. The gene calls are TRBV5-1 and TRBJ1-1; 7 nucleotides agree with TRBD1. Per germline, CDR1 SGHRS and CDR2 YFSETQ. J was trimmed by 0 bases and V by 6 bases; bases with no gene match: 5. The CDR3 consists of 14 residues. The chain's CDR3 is CASTGTEMNTEAFF. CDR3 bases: TGCGCCAGCACCGGGACAGAGATGAACACTGAAGCTTTCTTT. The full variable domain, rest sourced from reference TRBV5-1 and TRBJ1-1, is KAGVTQTPRYLIKTRGQQVTLSCSPISGHRSVSWYQQTPGQGLQFLFEYFSETQRNKGNFPGRFSGRQFSNSRSEMNVSTLELGDSALYLCASTGTEMNTEAFFGQGTRLTVV.

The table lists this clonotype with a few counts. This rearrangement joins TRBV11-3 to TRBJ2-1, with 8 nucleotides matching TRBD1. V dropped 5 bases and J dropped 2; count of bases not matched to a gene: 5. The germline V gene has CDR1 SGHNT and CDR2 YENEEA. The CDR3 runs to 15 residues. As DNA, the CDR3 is TGTGCCAGCAGCATAGGGACAGGCCCCTACAATGAGCAGTTCTTC. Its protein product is CASSIGTGPYNEQFF.

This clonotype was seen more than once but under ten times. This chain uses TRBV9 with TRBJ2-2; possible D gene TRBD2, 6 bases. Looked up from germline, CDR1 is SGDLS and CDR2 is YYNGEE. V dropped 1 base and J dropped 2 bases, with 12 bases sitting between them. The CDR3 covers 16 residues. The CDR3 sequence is CASSVSGLTNTGELFF. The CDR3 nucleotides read TGTGCCAGCAGCGTATCGGGACTTACCAACACCGGGGAGCTGTTTTTT.